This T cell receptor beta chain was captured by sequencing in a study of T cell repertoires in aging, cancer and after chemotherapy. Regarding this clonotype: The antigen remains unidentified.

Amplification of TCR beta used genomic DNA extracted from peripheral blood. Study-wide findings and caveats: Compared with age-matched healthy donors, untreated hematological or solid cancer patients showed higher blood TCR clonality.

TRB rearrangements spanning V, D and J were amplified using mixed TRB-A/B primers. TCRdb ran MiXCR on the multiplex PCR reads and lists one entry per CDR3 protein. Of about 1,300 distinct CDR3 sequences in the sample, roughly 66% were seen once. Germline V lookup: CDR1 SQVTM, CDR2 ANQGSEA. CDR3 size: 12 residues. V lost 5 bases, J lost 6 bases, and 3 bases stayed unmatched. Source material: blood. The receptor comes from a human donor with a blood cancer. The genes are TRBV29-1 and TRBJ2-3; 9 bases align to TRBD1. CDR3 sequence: CSVNRGLDTQYF. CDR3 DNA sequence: TGCAGCGTTAACAGGGGGCTGGATACGCAGTATTTT.